This T cell receptor (beta chain) was profiled in a study of shared clonotypes between healthy human individuals. About the study: Donors had three CD4 naive, three CD4 memory, two CD8 naive and one CD8 memory plate apiece. Study results and limitations: Generation probability values for non-shared clonotypes were lower than those for clonotypes shared by all four donors.

Comments on this clone: Its target is unknown.

Genomic DNA from each subset was divided evenly over several immunoSEQ plates. TCRdb keeps only in-frame clones here, not all; method: immunoSEQ multiplex PCR. The data contain roughly 1,600,000 clones, 98% of them singletons. Germline lookup yields CDR1 MDHEN and CDR2 SYDVKM. This CDR3 has 16 amino acids. Trimming cost V 5 bases and J 3 bases, with 17 bases left between them. This chain links TRBV28 with TRBJ2-1; D unresolved. This sequence originates from a man aged 30 to 45 in good health. Sequencing was performed on naive CD4+ T cells sorted from blood. Subset reported: CD45RA+ positively selected. DNA for the CDR3: TGTGCCAGCAGTGCCCGATCACATAAACTCTACAATGAGCAGTTCTTC. Translating it yields CASSARSHKLYNEQFF. The entire variable domain, with the rest obtained from reference TRBV28 and TRBJ2-1, is as follows: DVKVTQSSRYLVKRTGEKVFLECVQDMDHENMFWYRQDPGLGLRLIYFSYDVKMKEKGDIPEGYSVSREKKERFSLILESASTNQTSMYLCASSARSHKLYNEQFFGPGTRLTVL.